This TCR beta chain was obtained from a study of T cell changes during pregnancy in multiple sclerosis. The method was immunoSEQ multiplex PCR; TCRdb's version includes in-frame clones alone and lacks a portion of them. Seen here are 65,000 to 90,000 clones, roughly nine tenths observed once, and the top ten hold approximately 3.3%. The ends lost 2 bases at V and 3 bases at J; junction bases unmatched: 6. CDR3 length equals 15 residues. CDR1 is MNHNY and CDR2 is SVGAGI in the germline V gene (reference sequence). Material: PBMCs, obtained in the first trimester of pregnancy. This sequence originates from a female donor in good health, serving as a control in a pregnancy study. Some clones in this sample may be carry-over from other donors' samples. This chain connects TRBV6-6 to TRBJ1-2; 7 nucleotides line up with TRBD1. The CDR3 DNA sequence: TGTGCCAGCAGTTACCAGGGACAGTCGTACTATGGCTACACCTTC. It is translated as CASSYQGQSYYGYTF.